The 28 T cell receptor beta chains listed next were all sequenced from one sample in a study of response to subunit inactivated influenza vaccine (dated by TCRdb to 2017 to 2018). To prepare the library, RT-PCR was applied. Sequencing took place on an Illumina HiSeq 2500. Through fastp at Q25 and MiXCR, TCRdb rebuilt clones from the public reads, retaining in-frame beta chains. One record per CDR3 amino acid sequence lists the most common genes and DNA. A total of 650,000 to 700,000 distinct CDR3 sequences appear in this sample, 15% to 17% of them only once. The top ten constitute approximately 10% of the sample. The sample here was PBMCs from blood, taken 11 to 12 days after vaccination. The receptor source for this set is a man between 50 and 59 years old who received an inactivated influenza vaccine. Donor details come from another sample of the same person, matched by shared clones.

In its sample, this clonotype was seen a few times. The genes are TRBV12-3 or TRBV12-4 and TRBJ2-7, with 9 bases fitting TRBD2. J gave up 4 bases and V 6 bases, and 7 bases lay outside the gene matches. This CDR3 region has 14 residues. As DNA, the CDR3 is TGTGCCAGCAGAGCTAGCGGGACTACGTACGAGCAGTACTTC. This encodes CASRASGTTYEQYF.

This clonotype appeared a few times. The chain has TRBV6-5 and TRBJ2-7; the D call may be TRBD1 or TRBD2 (6 bases each). The CDR3 contains 16 residues. V lost 0 bases and J lost 4, with 16 bases in between. CDR1 is MNHEY and CDR2 is SVGAGI in the germline V gene. CDR3 protein: CASSYSGWGADYEQYF. The DNA of the CDR3 is TGTGCCAGCAGTTACTCGGGGTGGGGGGCAGATTACGAGCAGTACTTC.

V is TRBV3-1 and J is TRBJ2-7; 8 nucleotides agree with TRBD1. Germline V gene sequence: CDR1 LGHDT, CDR2 YNNKEL (reference sequence). Losses at the gene ends were 0 bases for V and 3 bases for J; bases not matched to a gene: 1. There are 14 residues in the CDR3. CDR3 bases: TGTGCCAGCAGCCAAGACACAGGGGGCTACGAGCAGTACTTC. Translating gives CASSQDTGGYEQYF.

This clonotype has at least ten counts. The V and J genes are TRBV29-1 and TRBJ2-7, with a possible D match to TRBD1 (5 bases). V gave up 4 bases and J gave up 2 bases, with 6 bases separating them. The CDR3 length is 11 residues. Germline loops: CDR1 SQVTM, CDR2 ANQGSEA. Written as DNA, the CDR3 is TGCAGCGTTGTGACAGCCTACGAGCAGTACTTC. It encodes CSVVTAYEQYF.

This clonotype has more than one count but fewer than ten. The J gene is TRBJ2-1, the V gene TRBV9, with D perhaps TRBD2 (5 bases). The V and J ends lost 3 bases and 4 bases respectively, with 17 bases between them. Per the germline V gene, CDR1 is SGDLS and CDR2 is YYNGEE. CDR3 length: 16 amino acids. CDR3 sequence: CASSGTSEGPYNEQFF. CDR3 bases: TGTGCCAGCAGCGGAACTAGTGAGGGCCCGTACAATGAGCAGTTCTTC.

The chain uses TRBV5-8 and TRBJ2-2; D ambiguous. V lost 2 bases, J lost 2 bases, and 7 bases lay in between. Germline CDR1 and CDR2: SGHTS and YDEGEE. This CDR3 has 14 residues. CDR3 nucleotides: TGTGCCAGCAGCTTCGTTCCCAACACCGGGGAGCTGTTTTTT. This sequence encodes CASSFVPNTGELFF. Full variable domain (outside the CDR3, taken from reference TRBV5-8 and TRBJ2-2): EAGVTQSPTHLIKTRGQQATLRCSPISGHTSVYWYQQALGLGLQFLLWYDEGEERNRGNFPPRFSGRQFPNYSSELNVNALELEDSALYLCASSFVPNTGELFFGEGSRLTVL.

This chain uses TRBV12-3 or TRBV12-4 with TRBJ1-3; TRBD1 matches 7 bases. J was trimmed by 8 bases and V by 6 bases; bases with no gene match: 7. CDR3 length: 13 residues. For the CDR3, the DNA is TGTGCCAGCAGCAGACAGGGTACATACACCATATATTTT. It encodes CASSRQGTYTIYF.

The V call is TRBV11-2, the J call TRBJ2-1; D gene uncertain. The CDR3 spans 13 residues. The germline V gene encodes CDR1 SGHAT and CDR2 FQNNGV. V lost 0 bases to trimming and J lost 10 bases, with 10 bases between them. Here the CDR3 DNA reads TGTGCCAGCAGCTTAGATTCACCGCGAGAGCAGTTCTTC. As protein: CASSLDSPREQFF.

This clonotype was counted between two and nine times. This chain uses TRBV28 with TRBJ2-1, with D possibly TRBD2 on 5 matching bases. Germline CDR1 and CDR2: MDHEN and SYDVKM. The CDR3 extends over 13 amino acids. V was shortened by 4 bases and J by 9 bases, with 13 bases between the two germline ends. This chain's CDR3 is CASSSQLGPEQFF. The CDR3 bases are TGTGCCAGCAGTTCTCAACTAGGTCCTGAGCAGTTCTTC. The variable domain in full, with the rest retrieved from reference TRBV28 and TRBJ2-1, is DVKVTQSSRYLVKRTGEKVFLECVQDMDHENMFWYRQDPGLGLRLIYFSYDVKMKEKGDIPEGYSVSREKKERFSLILESASTNQTSMYLCASSSQLGPEQFFGPGTRLTVL.

The genes are TRBV18 and TRBJ2-1; TRBD2 matches at 12 bases. The germline CDR1 and CDR2 sequences are KGHSH and LQKENI. J lost 4 bases, V lost 0 bases, and 16 bases had no gene match. This CDR3 comprises 21 residues. CDR3 loop: CASSPPTVGQRGLAGYNEQFF. As DNA, the CDR3 is TGTGCCAGCTCACCACCGACGGTGGGACAGAGAGGACTAGCGGGATACAATGAGCAGTTCTTC.

The chain combines TRBV5-4 with TRBJ2-7; D is unresolved. Germline V gives CDR1 SGHNT, CDR2 YYREEE (reference sequence). The CDR3 has 15 amino acids. With 0 bases removed from V and 7 bases from J, the gap between germline ends came to 17 bases. The CDR3 region has the DNA TGTGCCAGCAGCTTGGATTCCCGAGCTTTACAGGAGCAGTACTTC. Amino acid sequence: CASSLDSRALQEQYF.

This clonotype was detected ten times or more. The chain combines TRBV12-5 with TRBJ1-1; the D gene is possibly TRBD1 (5 bases). The CDR3 sequence is 12 residues long. The V end lost 6 bases, the J end lost 8 bases, and 13 bases lay between the germline ends. Germline CDR1 is LGHNT and CDR2 is FRNRAP. In DNA form, the CDR3 reads TGTGCTAGTGGGTACGTGGGGCAGGAAGCTTTCTTT. It is translated as CASGYVGQEAFF.

The rearrangement uses TRBV18 and TRBJ1-4; weak D call: TRBD1 (6 bases). Germline loops: CDR1 KGHSH, CDR2 LQKENI. The CDR3 totals 14 residues. The V and J ends lost 0 bases and 7 bases respectively, with 9 bases between them. The CDR3 protein is CASSPPGASEKLFF. DNA of the CDR3: TGTGCCAGCTCACCACCGGGGGCCAGTGAAAAACTGTTTTTT.

This clonotype was found a few times. The V and J genes are TRBV4-3 and TRBJ1-2; D is uncertain. From germline, CDR1 is LGHNA and CDR2 YSLEER. The ends were cut back, 0 bases at V and 8 bases at J, with 13 bases in the middle. The CDR3 length is 14 residues. The DNA of the CDR3 is TGCGCCAGCAGCCAAGATAGGGCTCTGGGGGGCTACACCTTC. Amino acid sequence: CASSQDRALGGYTF.

This clonotype was detected ten times or more. This chain uses TRBV4-3 with TRBJ2-2; TRBD1 is a possible D gene (6 bases). Germline CDR1 and CDR2: LGHNA and YSLEER. V was trimmed by 4 bases and J by 5 bases, leaving 17 bases between them. This CDR3 has 16 residues. The CDR3 spells CASSPQGFGTTGELFF. As DNA, the CDR3 is TGCGCCAGCAGCCCACAGGGATTCGGTACAACCGGGGAGCTGTTTTTT.

This clonotype was seen only a few times. The CDR3 DNA reads as TGTGCCAGCAGTCGGACAGGTCAATTCCAAGAGACCCAGTACTTC. Translating gives CASSRTGQFQETQYF. The J gene is TRBJ2-5, the V gene TRBV2, with TRBD1 identical over 7 bases. Germline CDR1 SNHLY, CDR2 FYNNEI. The J segment lost 1 base and the V segment lost 5 bases, leaving 7 bases of the junction unmatched. The CDR3 is 15 residues long.

The chain uses TRBV7-2 and TRBJ2-7, with D possibly being TRBD1 (5 bases). V was shortened by 4 bases and J by 4 bases, with 11 bases between the two germline ends. CDR1 is SGHTA, CDR2 FQGNSA, per germline. This CDR3 is 13 amino acids long. CDR3: CASSSPGIYEQYF. Written as DNA, the CDR3 is TGTGCCAGCAGCTCCCCAGGGATTTACGAGCAGTACTTC.

This chain links TRBV27 with TRBJ2-3, with TRBD2 matching 9 bases. CDR1 MNHEY and CDR2 SMNVEV come from the germline V gene (reference sequence). Trimming at V came to 3 bases and at J to 3 bases, leaving 4 bases not matched to a gene. This CDR3 comprises 15 residues. In nucleotides, the CDR3 is TGTGCCAGCAGTTTTGCGGGGGGGTTAACAGATACGCAGTATTTT. Its translation is CASSFAGGLTDTQYF.

The genes are TRBV29-1 and TRBJ2-1; tentative D call: TRBD2 (6 bases). Trimming removed 4 bases from V and 8 bases from J, with 18 bases in between. Germline values: CDR1 SQVTM, CDR2 ANQGSEA. The CDR3 has 14 amino acids. CDR3 residues: CSVGASVGFDEQFF. As DNA, the CDR3 is TGCAGCGTTGGGGCTAGCGTCGGTTTCGATGAGCAGTTCTTC.

This clonotype was detected many times. The J gene is TRBJ2-3, the V gene TRBV12-3 or TRBV12-4; 9 bases agree with TRBD2. The CDR3 totals 15 residues. The V gene end was trimmed by 6 bases and the J gene end by 0 bases; junction bases not matched to a gene: 4. CDR3 loop: CASRSLAGSTDTQYF. DNA of the CDR3: TGTGCCAGCAGGAGTCTAGCGGGAAGCACAGATACGCAGTATTTT.

This clonotype is a singleton in its sample. Just one base apart from a much larger clone, this may be a read error. CDR3 nucleotides: TGCAGCGTTGAAGAACCTAGAAGGTTGGAGAGCTCCTACAATGAGCAGTTCTTC. Its protein product is CSVEEPRRLESSYNEQFF. The chain links TRBV29-1 to TRBJ2-1; D gene uncertain. The CDR3 covers 18 residues. V gave up 0 bases and J gave up 0 bases, with 18 bases separating them. Germline values: CDR1 SQVTM, CDR2 ANQGSEA.

V and J are TRBV29-1 and TRBJ2-7; 8 nucleotides line up with TRBD2. The V segment lost 3 bases and the J segment 7 bases; nucleotides outside the gene matches: 8. This CDR3 region has 13 residues. Germline V CDR1 and CDR2: SQVTM, ANQGSEA. The chain's CDR3 is CSVDLAGTREQYF. The DNA for the CDR3 is TGCAGCGTTGATTTAGCGGGAACCCGGGAGCAGTACTTC.

The sample holds a few counts of this clonotype. V and J are TRBV10-2 and TRBJ2-5; 10 nucleotides match TRBD2. This CDR3 region has 15 residues. Germline V gives CDR1 WSHSY, CDR2 SAAADI. The trim removed 6 bases at V and 5 bases at J, leaving 9 bases unmatched. The CDR3 nucleotides read TGCGCCAGCAGGGTTAGCGGGGGGCCGGGGGAGACCCAGTACTTC. This encodes CASRVSGGPGETQYF.

This clonotype turned up a few times. This chain connects TRBV7-2 to TRBJ2-1; TRBD2 matches at 10 bases. With V trimmed by 1 base and J by 9 bases, 6 bases remained unmatched. Germline-derived CDR1 and CDR2 are SGHTA and FQGNSA. The CDR3 length is 15 residues. CDR3 residues: CASSLVGLAAGEQFF. In DNA, the CDR3 is TGTGCCAGCAGCTTAGTCGGACTAGCGGCAGGTGAGCAGTTCTTC. The full variable domain, completed using reference TRBV7-2 and TRBJ2-1, is GAGVSQSPSNKVTEKGKDVELRCDPISGHTALYWYRQSLGQGLEFLIYFQGNSAPDKSGLPSDRFSAERTGGSVSTLTIQRTQQEDSAVYLCASSLVGLAAGEQFFGPGTRLTVL.

This chain links TRBV6-1 with TRBJ2-2; no definite D call. V lost 5 bases and J lost 7, with 17 bases in between. This CDR3 is 15 amino acids long. Looked up from germline, CDR1 is MNHNS and CDR2 is SASEGT. CDR3 bases: TGTGCCAGCAGTCAAACTCACAAGGATAGCGGGGAGCTGTTTTTT. Protein: CASSQTHKDSGELFF.

This sequence joins TRBV20-1 and TRBJ1-2; TRBD1 matches at 7 bases. The CDR3 has 14 residues. Trimming took 5 bases from V and 2 from J; bases not matched to a gene: 8. Germline loops: CDR1 DFQATT, CDR2 SNEGSKA (reference sequence). CDR3 protein: CSAPDREGNYGYTF. The CDR3 DNA follows: TGCAGTGCTCCTGACAGGGAAGGAAACTATGGCTACACCTTC.

This clonotype has ten or more counts. The rearrangement joins TRBV5-1 to TRBJ2-2, with 9 bases that match TRBD2. This CDR3 contains 14 residues. From germline, CDR1 is SGHRS and CDR2 YFSETQ. V lost 1 base, J lost 6 bases, and 1 base stayed unmatched. CDR3 nucleotide sequence: TGCGCCAGCAGCTTGCGACTAGCGGCCGGGGAGCTGTTTTTT. Translation: CASSLRLAAGELFF.

The chain recombines TRBV28 with TRBJ2-4, with TRBD2 as a possible D gene (6 bases). V shed 8 bases and J shed 0 bases, with 8 bases lying between them. This CDR3 contains 13 residues. Germline lookup yields CDR1 MDHEN and CDR2 SYDVKM. CDR3 nucleotides: TGTGCCAGCGGCGGGGAAGCCAAAAACATTCAGTACTTC. This gives the protein CASGGEAKNIQYF.